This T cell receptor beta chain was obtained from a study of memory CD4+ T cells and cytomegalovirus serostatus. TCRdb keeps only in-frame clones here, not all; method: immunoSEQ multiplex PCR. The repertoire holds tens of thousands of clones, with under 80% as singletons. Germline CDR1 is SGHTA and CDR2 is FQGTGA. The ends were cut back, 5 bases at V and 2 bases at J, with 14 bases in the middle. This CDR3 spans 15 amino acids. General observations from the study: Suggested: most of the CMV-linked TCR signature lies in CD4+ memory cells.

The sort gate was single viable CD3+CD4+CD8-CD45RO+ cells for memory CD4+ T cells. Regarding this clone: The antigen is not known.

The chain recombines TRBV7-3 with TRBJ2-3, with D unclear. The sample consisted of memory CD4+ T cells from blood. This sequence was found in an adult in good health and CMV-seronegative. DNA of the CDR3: TGTGCCAGCAGCCCGGTGGGCACGGTCACAGATACGCAGTATTTT. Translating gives CASSPVGTVTDTQYF.